These T cell receptor beta chains were read from a single sample in a study of T cells in Graves' hyperthyroidism and ophthalmopathy. Using its own MiXCR run on the multiplex PCR reads, TCRdb lists one record per CDR3 protein. Among about 350,000 distinct CDR3 sequences listed, 15% to 20% were seen once. Sequenced: blood. These receptors were collected from a woman in her thirties or forties with Graves' ophthalmopathy. The conserved cysteine and the conserved F or W are not part of the CDR3 here. A D gene is named only where the DNA matches it firmly.

TRBD1 | TRBJ1-1 | TRBV28 | ASSLSGQGMAEAF
TRBD1 | TRBJ2-7 | TRBV28 | ASTRRQGVYEQS
TRBD1 | TRBJ1-5 | TRBV6-1 | ASSEETGGNQPQH
TRBD1 | TRBJ2-6 | TRBV19 | ASQTPGQGYSGANVLT
TRBD2 | TRBJ2-5 | TRBV12-3/TRBV12-4 | ASSLQGGTSGSTRETQY
NA | TRBJ2-5 | TRBV28 | ASSLGGGRQETQY
NA | TRBJ2-7 | TRBV27 | ASSFGTAAYEQY
NA | TRBJ1-5 | TRBV20-1 | SARASTGNQPQH
NA | TRBJ2-7 | TRBV20-1 | SASGTYSYEQY
TRBD1 | TRBJ1-2 | TRBV12-3/TRBV12-4 | ASSSETGGLNHGYT
TRBD2 | TRBJ2-7 | TRBV6-5 | ASSSGTSGYEQY
TRBD2 | TRBJ2-7 | TRBV28 | ASSSLGTSVYEQY
NA | TRBJ1-1 | TRBV2 | ASSDIGWDGTEAF
TRBD2 | TRBJ2-5 | TRBV24-1 | ATSGGSTSAAQETQY
NA | TRBJ2-2 | TRBV7-8 | ASSLLSGPTGELF
TRBD1 | TRBJ2-2 | TRBV6-1 | ANSKDRVNTGELF
TRBD1 | TRBJ1-5 | TRBV2 | ASSPQTGGNQPQH
TRBD2 | TRBJ2-6 | TRBV28 | ASSQGLAGVFGANVLT
TRBD2 | TRBJ2-5 | TRBV19 | ASSINPSGIGETQY
NA | TRBJ2-1 | TRBV5-1 | ASSTDGPSSYNEQF
TRBD1 | TRBJ1-1 | TRBV6-1 | ASSGQGSSEAF
NA | TRBJ1-2 | TRBV20-1 | SARDLDNYGYT
NA | TRBJ1-5 | TRBV15 | ATRPGDDQPQH
TRBD2 | TRBJ2-7 | TRBV6-5 | ASSYRRAGEGYEQY
NA | TRBJ1-3 | TRBV4-1 | ASSQPGGNTIY
TRBD1 | TRBJ2-2 | TRBV6-5 | ASRLQGALTGELF
TRBD2 | TRBJ2-7 | TRBV4-1 | ASSHSGVASGISYEQY